Below are 31 T cell receptor beta chains sequenced from a single sample in a study of cytomegalovirus exposure and HLA in healthy donors. The PCR employed 60 Vbeta primers together with 13 Jbeta primers. Assay used: immunoSEQ multiplex PCR; TCRdb lists only in-frame clones, some missing. In the table there are about 170,000 clones, about 80% of which are singletons. The sequenced sample was PBMCs. The receptors shown here come from a female donor in good health and CMV-seronegative.

V and J are TRBV2 and TRBJ2-5; 9 positions agree with TRBD1. Unmatched junction bases numbered 4, after V lost 0 bases and J lost 5 bases. CDR1 is SNHLY, CDR2 FYNNEI, per germline. CDR3 length: 15 residues. This chain's CDR3 is CASSEAGTGRETQYF. DNA for the CDR3: TGTGCCAGCAGTGAAGCGGGGACAGGGAGGGAGACCCAGTACTTC.

In this sample, this clone turned up a few times. V is TRBV9 and J is TRBJ2-1; TRBD2 aligns across 7 bases. The ends lost 2 bases at V and 9 bases at J; junction bases unmatched: 8. The germline V gene has CDR1 SGDLS and CDR2 YYNGEE. CDR3 length equals 14 residues. CDR3 DNA sequence: TGTGCCAGCAGCGTCGGGGGAGGGCCTCTTGAGCAGTTCTTC. It translates to CASSVGGGPLEQFF.

V gene TRBV7-2 combines with J gene TRBJ1-2, with a possible D match to TRBD1 (5 bases). The CDR3 spans 12 residues. Trimming removed 2 bases at V and 8 bases at J, with 9 bases between. Germline CDR1 is SGHTA and CDR2 is FQGNSA. The CDR3 is CASSLQGQGYTF. The DNA for the CDR3 is TGTGCCAGCAGCTTACAGGGTCAGGGCTACACCTTC.

This clone was seen only a few times. This chain joins TRBV6-1 and TRBJ1-5; D gene uncertain. This CDR3 is built from 13 residues. V was clipped by 5 bases and J by 0 bases, with 5 bases between them. Germline V gene data show CDR1 as MNHNS and CDR2 as SASEGT. CDR3 amino acids: CASSFYSNQPQHF. DNA for the CDR3: TGTGCCAGCAGTTTTTATAGCAATCAGCCCCAGCATTTT.

The chain is built from TRBV5-6 and TRBJ2-5; a weak D match, TRBD2 (5 bases). This CDR3 comprises 15 residues. Trimming shortened V by 4 bases and J by 1 base, and 14 bases separated the two germline ends. Germline V gene sequence: CDR1 SGHDT, CDR2 YYEEEE. CDR3 nucleotide sequence: TGTGCCAGCAGCGCGACTCTAGGAGGCCAAGAGACCCAGTACTTC. This codes for CASSATLGGQETQYF. Full variable domain (remainder filled in from reference TRBV5-6 and TRBJ2-5): DAGVTQSPTHLIKTRGQQVTLRCSPKSGHDTVSWYQQALGQGPQFIFQYYEEEERQRGNFPDRFSGHQFPNYSSELNVNALLLGDSALYLCASSATLGGQETQYFGPGTRLLVL.

The chain is built from TRBV5-4 and TRBJ2-2; D may be TRBD2 (5 bases). V lost 0 bases, J lost 2 bases, and 11 bases lay in between. Germline V gene lookup returns CDR1 SGHNT and CDR2 YYREEE (reference sequence). This CDR3 has 16 residues. CDR3 in amino acids: CASSLDSGVNTGELFF. CDR3 nucleotides: TGTGCCAGCAGCTTGGACAGCGGCGTTAACACCGGGGAGCTGTTTTTT.

This clone has more than one count but fewer than ten. The rearrangement joins TRBV5-1 to TRBJ2-1; D not resolved. The V gene lost 3 bases and the J gene lost 4 bases, with 8 bases spanning the gap. CDR1 is SGHRS and CDR2 is YFSETQ in the germline V gene. There are 13 residues in the CDR3. The CDR3 coding sequence is TGCGCCAGCAGCTGGAGCGCTTACAATGAGCAGTTCTTC. Amino acids: CASSWSAYNEQFF.

In its sample, this clone was seen a few times. The CDR3 loop is CASSLEGGTGQFF. Written as DNA, the CDR3 is TGTGCCAGCAGCTTAGAGGGTGGGACTGGGCAGTTCTTC. The genes are TRBV7-7 and TRBJ2-1; the D gene is possibly TRBD2 (6 bases). V lost 1 base, J lost 12 bases, and 13 bases lay in between. The CDR3 is 13 amino acids. Germline V gene lookup returns CDR1 SSHAT and CDR2 FNYEAQ (reference sequence).

This chain joins TRBV19 and TRBJ1-1, with unresolved D. V dropped 5 bases and J dropped 4 bases, with 14 bases sitting between them. The CDR3 runs 14 residues. Germline V lookup: CDR1 LNHDA, CDR2 SQIVND (reference sequence). The CDR3 spells CASSQSGTGTEAFF. For the CDR3, the DNA is TGTGCCAGTAGTCAGTCGGGAACGGGCACTGAAGCTTTCTTT.

J is TRBJ2-7 and V is TRBV27, with TRBD1 identical over 7 bases. Per the germline V gene, CDR1 is MNHEY and CDR2 is SMNVEV (reference sequence). The V segment lost 1 base and the J segment 3 bases; nucleotides outside the gene matches: 9. The CDR3 length is 16 residues. In DNA form, the CDR3 reads TGTGCCAGCAGTTTATTGGGGACAGTACAGGGCTACGAGCAGTACTTC. This gives the protein CASSLLGTVQGYEQYF.

This chain connects TRBV7-9 to TRBJ1-2; weak D call: TRBD1 (5 bases). The germline V and J ends were trimmed by 0 bases and 3 bases, with 11 bases remaining between them. From germline, CDR1 is SEHNR and CDR2 FQNEAQ (reference sequence). The CDR3 loop spans 15 amino acids. CDR3 nucleotide sequence: TGTGCCAGCAGCTTAGCCGAATTGACAGACTATGGCTACACCTTC. Translated: CASSLAELTDYGYTF.

The chain carries TRBV4-1 and TRBJ2-5, with D unclear. Germline V gene lookup returns CDR1 MGHRA and CDR2 YSYEKL. V dropped 0 bases and J dropped 2 bases, with 10 bases sitting between them. This CDR3 is built from 15 residues. CDR3 coding DNA: TGCGCCAGCAGCCAAGAACCTGGCAGGCAAGAGACCCAGTACTTC. Its protein product is CASSQEPGRQETQYF.

The chain joins TRBV29-1 to TRBJ1-1; D remains unclear. The CDR3 spans 14 residues. Trimming removed 4 bases at V and 0 bases at J, with 12 bases between. Germline V gene lookup returns CDR1 SQVTM and CDR2 ANQGSEA. CDR3: CSVGHSFMNTEAFF. Written as DNA, the CDR3 is TGCAGCGTTGGACACAGTTTCATGAACACTGAAGCTTTCTTT.

This clone was found a few times. The chain combines TRBV13 with TRBJ2-1; 8 bases match TRBD2. With V trimmed by 4 bases and J by 2 bases, 4 bases remained unmatched. Germline values: CDR1 PRHDT, CDR2 FYEKMQ (reference sequence). There are 15 residues in the CDR3. The CDR3 is CASSSRGGPYNEQFF. CDR3 sequence (DNA): TGTGCCAGCAGCTCCCGGGGGGGTCCCTACAATGAGCAGTTCTTC.

This rearrangement joins TRBV2 to TRBJ2-3; possible D gene TRBD1, 5 bases. The CDR3 runs 15 residues. Germline V CDR1 and CDR2: SNHLY, FYNNEI. Trimming removed 4 bases from V and 2 bases from J, with 13 bases in between. CDR3: CASSAGPDSTDTQYF. The CDR3 DNA is TGTGCCAGCAGTGCAGGGCCCGATTCCACAGATACGCAGTATTTT. Combining the CDR3 with reference TRBV2 and TRBJ2-3 gives the whole variable domain EPEVTQTPSHQVTQMGQEVILRCVPISNHLYFYWYRQILGQKVEFLVSFYNNEISEKSEIFDDQFSVERPDGSNFTLKIRSTKLEDSAMYFCASSAGPDSTDTQYFGPGTRLTVL.

This clone was detected only a few times. Other DNA sequences in the same sample also yield this CDR3. CDR3 residues: CASRGGYEQYF. CDR3 bases: TGTGCCAGCAGGGGGGGTTACGAGCAGTACTTC. The rearrangement uses TRBV6-1 and TRBJ2-7; perhaps TRBD2 as D (6 bases). Germline CDR1 MNHNS, CDR2 SASEGT. The ends were cut back, 6 bases at V and 4 bases at J, with 7 bases in the middle. This CDR3 contains 11 residues.

The V and J genes are TRBV25-1 and TRBJ1-2, with TRBD1 identical over 7 bases. CDR1 MGHDK and CDR2 SYGVNS come from the germline V gene. The CDR3 is 15 residues long. J was trimmed by 8 bases and V by 2 bases; bases with no gene match: 11. The CDR3 is CASSEVHGTVRGYTF. The CDR3 nucleotides read TGTGCCAGCAGTGAAGTTCACGGGACAGTGAGGGGCTACACCTTC.

This clone was seen a handful of times. Other nucleotide sequences from this sample produce the same CDR3. The chain employs TRBV5-1 and TRBJ2-1; D not certain. Germline V lookup: CDR1 SGHRS, CDR2 YFSETQ. The CDR3 is 13 residues long. Trimming removed 0 bases from V and 4 bases from J, with 5 bases in between. CDR3 amino acids: CASSLDSYNEQFF. Here the CDR3 DNA reads TGCGCCAGCAGCTTGGACAGTTACAATGAGCAGTTCTTC.

The count of this clone is one. V usage is TRBV7-2 and J usage is TRBJ2-3; a possible D gene is TRBD2 (5 bases). V was trimmed by 3 bases and J by 3 bases, leaving 13 bases between them. This CDR3 contains 15 residues. Germline CDR1 SGHTA, CDR2 FQGNSA. The CDR3: CASSFQYRGTDTQYF. Written as DNA, the CDR3 is TGTGCCAGCAGCTTTCAGTACCGGGGTACAGATACGCAGTATTTT.

This sequence joins TRBV7-9 and TRBJ1-2, with D unclear. Germline V CDR1 and CDR2: SEHNR, FQNEAQ (reference sequence). V was clipped by 0 bases and J by 10 bases, with 12 bases between them. This CDR3 contains 13 residues. As DNA, the CDR3 is TGTGCCAGCAGCTTAGCCAGCGGGGTGGACTACACCTTC. Translated: CASSLASGVDYTF.

The chain couples TRBV5-1 to TRBJ2-6; D is ambiguous. From germline, CDR1 is SGHRS and CDR2 YFSETQ. V was clipped by 8 bases and J by 2 bases, with 2 bases between them. This CDR3 region has 11 residues. As DNA, the CDR3 is TGCGCCAGTACTGGGGCCAACGTCCTGACTTTC. Translating it yields CASTGANVLTF.

J is TRBJ2-1 and V is TRBV5-1, with TRBD2 as a possible D gene (7 bases). Trimming stripped 3 bases from V and 4 bases from J, with 26 bases between. Germline assignment: CDR1 SGHRS and CDR2 YFSETQ. CDR3 size: 19 residues. This CDR3 is CASSWQQDRGWEGYNEQFF. For the CDR3, the DNA is TGCGCCAGCAGCTGGCAACAGGATAGGGGGTGGGAGGGGTACAATGAGCAGTTCTTC.

V gene TRBV6-6 combines with J gene TRBJ2-4, with D possibly TRBD2 on 7 matching bases. The length of the CDR3 is 14 residues. Germline lookup yields CDR1 MNHNY and CDR2 SVGAGI (reference sequence). Trimming shortened V by 0 bases and J by 8 bases, and 11 bases separated the two germline ends. The CDR3 DNA is TGTGCCAGCAGTTACTCCGGAGGGGGGGACATTCAGTACTTC. Translation: CASSYSGGGDIQYF.

The chain links TRBV4-2 to TRBJ2-5; TRBD2 matches at 7 bases. The end of the DNA fits TRBJ2-7 better, so the J call may be wrong. The CDR3 sequence is 14 residues long. Germline V gives CDR1 LGHNA, CDR2 YNFKEQ. The CDR3 is CASSPVGEGYEQYF. Here the CDR3 DNA reads TGTGCCAGCAGCCCCGTGGGGGAGGGCTACGAGCAGTACTTC.

The rearrangement joins TRBV30 to TRBJ2-2; D possibly corresponds to TRBD1 (5 bases). Germline lookup yields CDR1 GTSNPN and CDR2 SVGIG (reference sequence). The CDR3 length is 14 residues. With 4 bases removed from V and 4 bases from J, the gap between germline ends came to 13 bases. CDR3 coding DNA: TGTGCCTGGATAGCAGGGATAGGCACCGGGGAGCTGTTTTTT. Translating gives CAWIAGIGTGELFF.

V gene TRBV6-1 combines with J gene TRBJ1-2, with TRBD1 matching 9 bases. The length of the CDR3 is 14 residues. Germline V gives CDR1 MNHNS, CDR2 SASEGT. J lost 5 bases, V lost 4 bases, and 5 bases had no gene match. CDR3: CASSGSGTGYGYTF. Written as DNA, the CDR3 is TGTGCCAGCAGTGGATCCGGGACAGGGTATGGCTACACCTTC.

The V and J genes are TRBV5-6 and TRBJ1-2; TRBD1 agrees at 11 bases. V shed 3 bases, J shed 4 bases, and the junction held 8 bases outside the gene matches. The CDR3 length is 16 residues. Germline CDR1 SGHDT, CDR2 YYEEEE. The CDR3 bases are TGTGCCAGCAGCTGGTGGGACAGGGGGACCGTCTATGGCTACACCTTC. Its translation: CASSWWDRGTVYGYTF.

V is TRBV10-3 and J is TRBJ1-1; D may be TRBD1 (5 bases). Germline V CDR1 and CDR2: ENHRY, SYGVKD. There are 13 residues in the CDR3. V gave up 5 bases and J gave up 3 bases, with 10 bases separating them. As DNA, the CDR3 is TGTGCCATCAGTACAGGATCTTACACTGAAGCTTTCTTT. Encoded protein: CAISTGSYTEAFF.

This chain uses TRBV4-1 with TRBJ1-6; TRBD1 agrees at 8 bases. With 4 bases clipped from V and 2 bases from J, the junction kept 4 bases outside the gene matches. The CDR3 has 16 residues. The germline gives CDR1 MGHRA, CDR2 YSYEKL. In nucleotides, the CDR3 is TGCGCCAGCAGCCCTACGGACAGGGCCTATAATTCACCCCTCCACTTT. Protein: CASSPTDRAYNSPLHF.

The chain uses TRBV28 and TRBJ1-5, with D possibly TRBD1 on 6 matching bases. The length of the CDR3 is 13 residues. The V end was cut by 7 bases, the J end by 2 bases, with 9 bases between. Germline V gene sequence: CDR1 MDHEN, CDR2 SYDVKM. CDR3 loop: CASKRQGNQPQHF. CDR3 DNA sequence: TGTGCCAGCAAAAGACAGGGCAATCAGCCCCAGCATTTT.

A single count supports this clone. This chain links TRBV27 with TRBJ2-7, with a weak D call TRBD2 (6 bases). The CDR3 has 13 amino acids. Trimming removed 10 bases at V and 6 bases at J, with 19 bases between. Per the germline V gene, CDR1 is MNHEY and CDR2 is SMNVEV (reference sequence). For the CDR3, the DNA is TGTGCCATAAGGAGGGGTGACCAAGGCGAGCAGTACTTC. It is translated as CAIRRGDQGEQYF.